This entry lists 31 T cell receptor beta chains sequenced from one sample in a study of T cells in narcolepsy. TCRdb keeps only in-frame clones here, not all; method: immunoSEQ multiplex PCR. Here the sample spans some 29,000 clones, around 87% being singletons. Sequenced material: memory (CD45RA-) CD4+ T cells from blood. The receptors here all came from a human donor in good health.

The gene calls are TRBV30 and TRBJ1-6, with 9 bases fitting TRBD1. Germline V gives CDR1 GTSNPN, CDR2 SVGIG (reference sequence). The trim removed 1 base at V and 9 bases at J, leaving 10 bases unmatched. This CDR3 has 16 amino acids. The CDR3 sequence is CAWSGKIQGARSPLHF. The CDR3 coding sequence is TGTGCCTGGAGTGGAAAAATACAGGGGGCTCGTTCACCCCTCCACTTT. The full variable domain, completed using reference TRBV30 and TRBJ1-6, is SQTIHQWPATLVQPVGSPLSLECTVEGTSNPNLYWYRQAAGRGLQLLFYSVGIGQISSEVPQNLSASRPQDRQFILSSKKLLLSDSGFYLCAWSGKIQGARSPLHFGNGTRLTVT.

Comment on this clone: Other DNA sequences in the same sample also yield this CDR3. The chain couples TRBV5-1 to TRBJ2-7; 8 bases are a match to TRBD1. This CDR3 comprises 17 residues. The germline gives CDR1 SGHRS, CDR2 YFSETQ. V dropped 0 bases and J dropped 1; count of bases not matched to a gene: 9. CDR3 coding DNA: TGCGCCAGCAGCTTGGTCACAGGGGGTGGTGGGTCCTACGAGCAGTACTTC. It specifies CASSLVTGGGGSYEQYF.

The chain uses TRBV30 and TRBJ2-5, with D unresolved. V dropped 2 bases and J dropped 5 bases, with 12 bases sitting between them. Looked up from germline, CDR1 is GTSNPN and CDR2 is SVGIG (reference sequence). The CDR3 spans 13 residues. Written as DNA, the CDR3 is TGTGCCTGGAGTCACGATGGGGTGGAGACCCAGTACTTC. This sequence encodes CAWSHDGVETQYF.

This clone appeared once. V usage is TRBV6-1 and J usage is TRBJ2-7; 7 bases align to TRBD1. V lost 7 bases and J lost 0; bases outside the gene matches: 3. In germline, CDR1 is MNHNS, CDR2 SASEGT. The CDR3 spans 13 residues. The CDR3 DNA reads as TGTGCCAGCACCGGACAGGCCTCCTACGAGCAGTACTTC. Its protein is CASTGQASYEQYF.

CDR3 residues: CASSLVASGGQNEQFF. CDR3 DNA sequence: TGTGCCAGCAGCTTAGTCGCTAGCGGGGGGCAGAATGAGCAGTTCTTC. The chain couples TRBV7-3 to TRBJ2-1; TRBD2 matches 11 bases. V lost 2 bases and J lost 7; bases outside the gene matches: 7. CDR1 and CDR2 from the germline V gene are SGHTA and FQGTGA. The CDR3 covers 16 residues.

This clone has a handful of counts. The V gene is TRBV15, the J gene TRBJ1-2; TRBD1 might be the D (5 bases). Trimming removed 7 bases from V and 2 bases from J, with 14 bases in between. Germline-derived CDR1 and CDR2 are LNHNV and YYDKDF (reference sequence). The CDR3 runs to 14 residues. CDR3 coding DNA: TGTGCCACCACCGCGGGACGGCAGAACTATGGCTACACCTTC. Its translation is CATTAGRQNYGYTF.

The gene calls are TRBV7-9 and TRBJ1-5; D is uncertain. There are 13 residues in the CDR3. Germline V gene data show CDR1 as SEHNR and CDR2 as FQNEAQ (reference sequence). V lost 1 base and J 5 bases, leaving 6 bases between the germline ends. The CDR3 sequence is CASSLGSYQPQHF. CDR3 nucleotides: TGTGCCAGCAGCTTAGGCTCGTATCAGCCCCAGCATTTT. Looking up the rest from reference TRBV7-9 and TRBJ1-5 gives the full variable domain: DTGVSQNPRHKITKRGQNVTFRCDPISEHNRLYWYRQTLGQGPEFLTYFQNEAQLEKSRLLSDRFSAERPKGSFSTLEIQRTEQGDSAMYLCASSLGSYQPQHFGDGTRLSIL.

The chain combines TRBV19 with TRBJ2-5, with D perhaps assigned TRBD1 or TRBD2 (5 bases each). Germline V CDR1 and CDR2: LNHDA, SQIVND (reference sequence). V lost 9 bases, J lost 4 bases, and 9 bases lay in between. This CDR3 has 11 residues. CDR3 amino acids: CARTGTETQYF. CDR3 DNA sequence: TGTGCCAGAACCGGGACAGAGACCCAGTACTTC.

The chain employs TRBV15 and TRBJ2-1, with no clear D. CDR3 size: 12 residues. Germline-derived CDR1 and CDR2 are LNHNV and YYDKDF (reference sequence). V lost 1 base and J lost 7, with 5 bases in between. The CDR3 nucleotides are TGTGCCACCAGCAGAGGGGGTAATGAGCAGTTCTTC. Translated: CATSRGGNEQFF. The complete variable domain, with remaining parts taken from reference TRBV15 and TRBJ2-1, reads DAMVIQNPRYQVTQFGKPVTLSCSQTLNHNVMYWYQQKSSQAPKLLFHYYDKDFNNEADTPDNFQSRRPNTSFCFLDIRSPGLGDTAMYLCATSRGGNEQFFGPGTRLTVL.

V and J are TRBV5-3 and TRBJ2-3, with 8 bases that match TRBD2. TRBV5-3 is an ORF, and what it does is uncertain. V shed 4 bases, J shed 4 bases, and the junction held 14 bases outside the gene matches. CDR3 length equals 17 residues. Written as DNA, the CDR3 is TGTGCCAGAAGCCACTGGGGTTGCGGGAGGTGGGCAGATACGCAGTATTTT. Protein sequence: CARSHWGCGRWADTQYF.

The chain recombines TRBV13 with TRBJ2-4, with TRBD2 matching 16 bases. Germline V gene lookup returns CDR1 PRHDT and CDR2 FYEKMQ (reference sequence). CDR3 length: 17 residues. V shed 5 bases, J shed 4 bases, and the junction held 5 bases outside the gene matches. The CDR3 coding sequence is TGTGCCAGCAGCCCCCCGGGACTAGCGGGGGGGAAAAACATTCAGTACTTC. Protein sequence: CASSPPGLAGGKNIQYF.

CDR3 nucleotides: TGTGCCAGCAGGGGGGTAGCGGGAGTCCGCTACGAGCAGTACTTC. Translation gives CASRGVAGVRYEQYF. V usage is TRBV28 and J usage is TRBJ2-7, with TRBD2 matching 9 bases. The germline CDR1 and CDR2 sequences are MDHEN and SYDVKM. This CDR3 contains 15 residues. The V gene end was trimmed by 6 bases and the J gene end by 3 bases; junction bases not matched to a gene: 9. Supplemented by reference TRBV28 and TRBJ2-7, the full variable domain reads DVKVTQSSRYLVKRTGEKVFLECVQDMDHENMFWYRQDPGLGLRLIYFSYDVKMKEKGDIPEGYSVSREKKERFSLILESASTNQTSMYLCASRGVAGVRYEQYFGPGTRLTVT.

This chain joins TRBV5-6 and TRBJ2-7; D is unclear. Per the germline V gene, CDR1 is SGHDT and CDR2 is YYEEEE. The CDR3 spans 11 residues. V was trimmed by 3 bases and J by 3 bases, leaving 4 bases between them. CDR3 protein: CASSSDYEQYF. DNA of the CDR3: TGTGCCAGCAGCTCCGACTACGAGCAGTACTTC.

The CDR3 bases are TGTGCCTGGAGTTCAGCCAGGGGAAGGAGAGAAAAACTGTTTTTT. Protein sequence: CAWSSARGRREKLFF. The genes are TRBV30 and TRBJ1-4; TRBD1 might be the D (6 bases). CDR3 length: 15 residues. Between the trimmed V and J ends, which lost 2 bases and 8 bases, there was a span of 18 bases. In germline, CDR1 is GTSNPN, CDR2 SVGIG (reference sequence). Full variable domain (rest looked up from reference TRBV30 and TRBJ1-4): SQTIHQWPATLVQPVGSPLSLECTVEGTSNPNLYWYRQAAGRGLQLLFYSVGIGQISSEVPQNLSASRPQDRQFILSSKKLLLSDSGFYLCAWSSARGRREKLFFGSGTQLSVL.

This chain uses TRBV2 with TRBJ1-2; TRBD1 agrees at 12 bases. This CDR3 is 13 amino acids long. Germline V gives CDR1 SNHLY, CDR2 FYNNEI. The J segment lost 8 bases and the V segment lost 6 bases, leaving 4 bases of the junction unmatched. The CDR3 bases are TGTGCCAGCAGGGGACAGGGGGCGGAGGGCTACACCTTC. This sequence encodes CASRGQGAEGYTF.

Remarks on this clone: Other DNA variants within this sample encode the same CDR3. The V call is TRBV19, the J call TRBJ2-1; D is perhaps TRBD2 (5 bases). CDR1 and CDR2 (germline): LNHDA, SQIVND (reference sequence). The V end was cut by 2 bases, the J end by 10 bases, with 18 bases between. The length of the CDR3 is 15 residues. Here the CDR3 reads CASSISGLAFDEQFF. The CDR3 DNA sequence: TGTGCCAGTAGTATAAGTGGGCTAGCTTTCGACGAGCAGTTCTTC.

The chain couples TRBV29-1 to TRBJ2-1, with 7 bases aligning to TRBD2. The germline V gene encodes CDR1 SQVTM and CDR2 ANQGSEA. This CDR3 is 12 amino acids long. V shed 8 bases, J shed 9 bases, and the junction held 10 bases outside the gene matches. The CDR3 loop reads CSHGLGDAEQFF. CDR3 nucleotides: TGCAGCCACGGACTAGGCGACGCTGAGCAGTTCTTC.

The chain uses TRBV9 and TRBJ2-1; D possibly corresponds to TRBD1 (6 bases). The CDR3 covers 14 residues. CDR1 and CDR2 from the germline V gene are SGDLS and YYNGEE. Trimming removed 4 bases at V and 5 bases at J, with 13 bases between. The CDR3 DNA reads TGTGCCAGCAGCCTCTCGCCAGGGGACAATGAGCAGTTCTTC. Translation gives CASSLSPGDNEQFF.

The V and J genes are TRBV5-5 and TRBJ2-5; 11 bases line up with TRBD2. Unmatched junction bases numbered 2, after V lost 3 bases and J lost 1 base. Per the germline V gene, CDR1 is SGHKS and CDR2 is YYEKEE (reference sequence). The CDR3 extends over 15 amino acids. Here the CDR3 reads CASSSGTSGQETQYF. Here the CDR3 DNA reads TGTGCCAGCAGCTCAGGGACTAGCGGCCAAGAGACCCAGTACTTC.

V gene TRBV6-5 combines with J gene TRBJ1-2; D is uncertain. CDR1 MNHEY and CDR2 SVGAGI come from the germline V gene. V was clipped by 7 bases and J by 5 bases, with 17 bases between them. The CDR3 is made up of 14 amino acids. This chain's CDR3 is CASTPSEAPYGYTF. The CDR3 coding sequence is TGTGCCAGCACTCCAAGTGAGGCGCCTTATGGCTACACCTTC.

The rearrangement links TRBV28 to TRBJ1-1; no firm D call. The length of the CDR3 is 13 residues. Germline V gives CDR1 MDHEN, CDR2 SYDVKM. V lost 7 bases to trimming and J lost 1 base, with 10 bases between them. CDR3 in DNA: TGTGCCAGCACGAGGGAACCGAACACTGAAGCTTTCTTT. Protein product: CASTREPNTEAFF.

The gene calls are TRBV4-2 and TRBJ1-1; D unresolved. V shed 1 base and J shed 10 bases, with 13 bases lying between them. Germline values: CDR1 LGHNA, CDR2 YNFKEQ. The CDR3 contains 13 residues. The CDR3 region is CASSQVSNSGAFF. The CDR3 DNA reads as TGTGCCAGCAGCCAAGTGTCCAACAGCGGAGCTTTCTTT.

The gene calls are TRBV6-5 and TRBJ2-5; TRBD2 agrees at 13 bases. This CDR3 has 16 amino acids. V shed 2 bases and J 4 bases; nucleotides not matched to a gene: 4. Germline CDR1 is MNHEY and CDR2 is SVGAGI. The DNA of the CDR3 is TGTGCCAGCAGTTACGGACTAGCGGGAGTGGGAGAGACCCAGTACTTC. It encodes CASSYGLAGVGETQYF.

This clone was detected only once. V gene TRBV30 combines with J gene TRBJ1-1; tentatively, D is TRBD1 (5 bases). Germline V gene lookup returns CDR1 GTSNPN and CDR2 SVGIG (reference sequence). This CDR3 is 16 amino acids long. Trimming cost V 5 bases and J 0 bases, with 19 bases left between them. This chain's CDR3 is CAWGGKGGPMNTEAFF. DNA for the CDR3: TGTGCCTGGGGGGGTAAGGGAGGGCCCATGAACACTGAAGCTTTCTTT.

This clone was recorded a few times. The V and J genes are TRBV2 and TRBJ1-3, with unresolved D. The CDR3 length is 13 residues. Trimming removed 7 bases at V and 0 bases at J, with 7 bases between. The V gene's germline CDR1 is SNHLY and CDR2 FYNNEI. CDR3 sequence: CASIPGSGNTIYF. The CDR3 DNA sequence: TGTGCCAGCATCCCGGGCTCTGGAAACACCATATATTTT.

The rearrangement uses TRBV9 and TRBJ1-6; 12 bases are shared with TRBD1. Germline CDR1 SGDLS, CDR2 YYNGEE. With V trimmed by 3 bases and J by 8 bases, 3 bases remained unmatched. The CDR3 covers 15 residues. The CDR3 is CASSGGTGGYSPLHF. The CDR3 DNA reads TGTGCCAGCAGCGGGGGGACAGGGGGCTATTCACCCCTCCACTTT.

The chain employs TRBV7-2 and TRBJ1-3; weak D call: TRBD1 (6 bases). From germline, CDR1 is SGHTA and CDR2 FQGNSA. The CDR3 spans 17 residues. The V gene lost 0 bases and the J gene lost 2 bases, with 14 bases spanning the gap. CDR3 coding DNA: TGTGCCAGCAGCTTAGCGCTGCGCACAGGGCCTGGAAACACCATATATTTT. Protein product: CASSLALRTGPGNTIYF.

The chain has TRBV10-3 and TRBJ2-2; 8 bases fit TRBD1. The J segment lost 1 base and the V segment lost 8 bases, leaving 6 bases of the junction unmatched. Germline assignment: CDR1 ENHRY and CDR2 SYGVKD. CDR3 length: 15 residues. CDR3 coding DNA: TGTGCCATCCTGACCGGGACAGGGAACACCGGGGAGCTGTTTTTT. It translates to CAILTGTGNTGELFF.

The chain links TRBV10-3 to TRBJ2-3; the match to TRBD2 covers 11 bases. The germline V gene encodes CDR1 ENHRY and CDR2 SYGVKD. Trimming removed 8 bases from V and 6 bases from J; junction bases left unmatched: 7. This CDR3 has 14 residues. The CDR3 loop reads CAIGGTSGLDTQYF. For the CDR3, the DNA is TGTGCCATCGGGGGGACTAGCGGACTGGATACGCAGTATTTT.

V usage is TRBV18 and J usage is TRBJ1-3, with unresolved D. CDR3 length equals 13 residues. Trimming left V 3 bases short and J 3 bases short, with 6 bases between. CDR1 is KGHSH and CDR2 is LQKENI in the germline V gene. The CDR3 protein is CASSPVDGNTIYF. The CDR3 DNA reads TGTGCCAGCTCACCGGTAGATGGAAACACCATATATTTT.

V gene TRBV7-8 combines with J gene TRBJ2-5, with D unclear. The CDR3 is made up of 13 amino acids. V lost 7 bases to trimming and J lost 3 bases, with 12 bases between them. Germline loops: CDR1 SGHVS, CDR2 FQNEAQ. The CDR3 sequence: CASTLGWEETQYF. In DNA form, the CDR3 reads TGTGCCAGCACCCTTGGCTGGGAAGAGACCCAGTACTTC. The variable domain in full, with the rest retrieved from reference TRBV7-8 and TRBJ2-5, is GAGVSQSPRYKVAKRGQDVALRCDPISGHVSLFWYQQALGQGPEFLTYFQNEAQLDKSGLPSDRFFAERPEGSVSTLKIQRTQQEDSAVYLCASTLGWEETQYFGPGTRLLVL.